This T cell receptor beta chain was recorded in a study of T cell responses to AZD1222 COVID-19 vaccine. Findings of the study overall: Once two AZD1222 doses were given, Spike-specific TCR breadth and depth went up.

The germline CDR1 and CDR2 sequences are MNHNS and SASEGT. The CDR3 contains 15 residues. V lost 5 bases and J lost 4, with 15 bases in between. Details on this clone: Its antigen is unidentified.

TCRdb's table, derived via immunoSEQ multiplex PCR, lists solely in-frame clones and lacks some. The table lists some 160,000 clones, roughly 90% of them singletons. V and J are TRBV6-1 and TRBJ1-3; D ambiguous. This receptor was identified in an adult in good health. Sequencing used peripheral blood, obtained on day 0 of AZD1222 vaccination. CDR3 sequence reads: CASSSGGKVGNTIYF. As DNA, the CDR3 is TGTGCCAGCAGTTCTGGAGGGAAGGTCGGAAACACCATATATTTT.